This passage covers 19 T cell receptor beta chains from one sample sequenced in a study of blood T cell repertoires in COVID-19. Some clones are missing from TCRdb's copy, which holds only in-frame ones; the method was immunoSEQ multiplex PCR. Among 300,000 to 400,000 clones listed, over 80% were seen once. The sequenced material came from peripheral blood. The source of these receptors is a woman aged 45-60 years with COVID-19, enrolled during active disease.

This clone appeared a few times. This rearrangement joins TRBV27 to TRBJ2-2; D remains unclear. This CDR3 is 13 amino acids long. V lost 6 bases to trimming and J lost 2 bases, with 7 bases between them. Germline values: CDR1 MNHEY, CDR2 SMNVEV (reference sequence). This CDR3 is CASSQRNTGELFF. The CDR3 bases are TGTGCCAGCAGCCAGCGAAACACCGGGGAGCTGTTTTTT.

The genes are TRBV6-2 or TRBV6-3 and TRBJ2-1, with 12 nucleotides matching TRBD2. This CDR3 has 17 amino acids. In germline, CDR1 is MNHEY, CDR2 SVGEGT. V trimming: 5 bases; J trimming: 3 bases; junction bases outside the gene matches: 8. This CDR3 reads CASSDQGLAGLYNEQFF. The CDR3 DNA reads TGTGCCAGCAGTGACCAGGGACTAGCGGGCCTCTACAATGAGCAGTTCTTC.

This clone turned up a few times. The CDR3 protein is CASSVGTGKNEQYF. CDR3 nucleotide sequence: TGTGCCAGCAGCGTAGGAACAGGGAAGAACGAGCAGTACTTC. The chain recombines TRBV9 with TRBJ2-7; TRBD1 might be the D (6 bases). CDR3 length equals 14 residues. V was trimmed by 0 bases and J by 5 bases, leaving 12 bases between them. Per germline, CDR1 SGDLS and CDR2 YYNGEE.

This chain joins TRBV5-1 and TRBJ2-3; 10 bases agree with TRBD1. V was clipped by 4 bases and J by 4 bases; unmatched bases: 6. The CDR3 contains 15 residues. Germline V gene sequence: CDR1 SGHRS, CDR2 YFSETQ. CDR3 coding DNA: TGCGCCAGCAGCCAGGGACAGGGGATTGCAGATACGCAGTATTTT. Translated, it gives CASSQGQGIADTQYF.

This CDR3 reads CASSLGLTVSGNTIYF. The CDR3 DNA sequence: TGTGCCAGCAGCTTGGGTTTGACAGTCTCTGGAAACACCATATATTTT. The chain carries TRBV5-6 and TRBJ1-3, with D possibly matching TRBD1 (5 bases). V was shortened by 0 bases and J by 0 bases, with 10 bases between the two germline ends. The length of the CDR3 is 16 residues. Germline CDR1 and CDR2: SGHDT and YYEEEE.

V and J are TRBV29-1 and TRBJ1-1; TRBD1 agrees at 7 bases. This CDR3 is 13 amino acids long. CDR1 SQVTM and CDR2 ANQGSEA come from the germline V gene. The V and J ends lost 6 bases and 1 base, in that order; junction bases with no gene match: 5. This CDR3 is CSVGRTGNTEAFF. The CDR3, as DNA: TGCAGCGTCGGACGGACAGGGAACACTGAAGCTTTCTTT.

The chain couples TRBV30 to TRBJ2-7, with 10 positions matching TRBD2. Germline V gene lookup returns CDR1 GTSNPN and CDR2 SVGIG (reference sequence). This CDR3 spans 15 amino acids. V was pared by 5 bases and J by 1 base, with 8 bases of the junction left unmatched. The CDR3 DNA sequence: TGTGCCTGGGATAGGGGAGCGGGAGGGTCCTACGAGCAGTACTTC. Translated, it gives CAWDRGAGGSYEQYF.

This clone was observed a few times. This sample includes further DNA sequences coding for the same CDR3. This chain uses TRBV6-5 with TRBJ1-6; possibly TRBD1 for D (6 bases). V was cut by 0 bases and J by 5 bases, with 8 bases left in between. CDR3 size: 15 residues. Germline V gene data show CDR1 as MNHEY and CDR2 as SVGAGI. For the CDR3, the DNA is TGTGCCAGCAGTTACTCGAACAGGGATAATTCACCCCTCCACTTT. Its protein is CASSYSNRDNSPLHF.

The CDR3 DNA reads as TGTGCCAGCAGCCAATCTACTTCTAGCGGGTTTAACGGGGAGACCCAGTACTTC. This encodes CASSQSTSSGFNGETQYF. J is TRBJ2-5 and V is TRBV4-2; 8 bases align to TRBD2. The CDR3 loop spans 18 amino acids. Germline CDR1 and CDR2: LGHNA and YNFKEQ. Trimming cost V 2 bases and J 5 bases; bases outside gene matches: 16.

The genes are TRBV20-1 and TRBJ2-1; D not resolved. The germline V gene encodes CDR1 DFQATT and CDR2 SNEGSKA (reference sequence). The CDR3 covers 11 residues. V was shortened by 6 bases and J by 4 bases, with 7 bases between the two germline ends. Written as DNA, the CDR3 is TGCAGTGCGGGCCTTTACAATGAGCAGTTCTTC. Protein sequence: CSAGLYNEQFF.

The V and J genes are TRBV2 and TRBJ2-5, with TRBD2 matching 7 bases. Losses at the gene ends were 6 bases for V and 7 bases for J; bases not matched to a gene: 5. The V gene's germline CDR1 is SNHLY and CDR2 FYNNEI. The CDR3 sequence is 12 residues long. The CDR3, as DNA: TGTGCCAGCAGGTCTAGCGGAGGGACCCAGTACTTC. Amino acid sequence: CASRSSGGTQYF. Filled out from reference TRBV2 and TRBJ2-5, the complete variable domain reads EPEVTQTPSHQVTQMGQEVILRCVPISNHLYFYWYRQILGQKVEFLVSFYNNEISEKSEIFDDQFSVERPDGSNFTLKIRSTKLEDSAMYFCASRSSGGTQYFGPGTRLLVL.

This chain joins TRBV27 and TRBJ1-4; tentatively, D is TRBD1 (6 bases). This CDR3 has 15 amino acids. V lost 0 bases and J 5 bases, leaving 10 bases between the germline ends. Germline CDR1 and CDR2: MNHEY and SMNVEV (reference sequence). For the CDR3, the DNA is TGTGCCAGCAGTTTATCGAGGACAGAGAATGAAAAACTGTTTTTT. Its protein product is CASSLSRTENEKLFF. The whole variable domain, filled in from reference TRBV27 and TRBJ1-4, reads EAQVTQNPRYLITVTGKKLTVTCSQNMNHEYMSWYRQDPGLGLRQIYYSMNVEVTDKGDVPEGYKVSRKEKRNFPLILESPSPNQTSLYFCASSLSRTENEKLFFGSGTQLSVL.

The chain couples TRBV5-1 to TRBJ2-7, with D possibly TRBD1 on 6 matching bases. CDR1 is SGHRS and CDR2 is YFSETQ in the germline V gene. There are 14 residues in the CDR3. The V end lost 4 bases, the J end lost 3 bases, and 14 bases lay between the germline ends. CDR3 amino acids: CASSRAQGDYEQYF. The CDR3, as DNA: TGCGCCAGCAGCCGCGCACAGGGTGACTACGAGCAGTACTTC.

The J gene is TRBJ2-7, the V gene TRBV28; no firm D call. Deletions cut 6 bases from V and 1 base from J, with 13 bases between. The CDR3 length is 14 residues. In germline, CDR1 is MDHEN, CDR2 SYDVKM. The CDR3 nucleotides read TGTGCCAGCAGCAAGATACAGCCATCCTACGAGCAGTACTTC. It codes for CASSKIQPSYEQYF.

J is TRBJ1-1 and V is TRBV5-6; TRBD1 aligns across 8 bases. J was trimmed by 2 bases and V by 0 bases; bases with no gene match: 9. Germline V gene data show CDR1 as SGHDT and CDR2 as YYEEEE. The CDR3 is 17 residues long. CDR3 DNA: TGTGCCAGCAGCTTGGAGGGGGCAGGGGGCGCTAACACTGAAGCTTTCTTT. This codes for CASSLEGAGGANTEAFF.

The V gene is TRBV27, the J gene TRBJ2-3; D unclear. With 6 bases removed from V and 2 bases from J, the gap between germline ends came to 6 bases. Per the germline V gene, CDR1 is MNHEY and CDR2 is SMNVEV (reference sequence). The CDR3 is made up of 12 amino acids. Written as DNA, the CDR3 is TGTGCCAGCAGGACAATCACAGATACGCAGTATTTT. As protein: CASRTITDTQYF.

The chain carries TRBV27 and TRBJ1-6; TRBD1 matches 10 bases. V was pared by 4 bases and J by 6 bases, with 6 bases of the junction left unmatched. The CDR3 length is 16 residues. Germline V gene lookup returns CDR1 MNHEY and CDR2 SMNVEV (reference sequence). CDR3 amino acids: CASSWGTGVSNSPLHF. CDR3 nucleotides: TGTGCCAGCAGTTGGGGGACAGGGGTCTCTAATTCACCCCTCCACTTT.

The chain carries TRBV11-2 and TRBJ2-5, with D possibly TRBD2 on 5 matching bases. The V gene lost 6 bases and the J gene lost 5 bases, with 7 bases spanning the gap. CDR3 length: 11 amino acids. CDR1 is SGHAT and CDR2 is FQNNGV in the germline V gene. This chain's CDR3 is CASRSGETQYF. The CDR3 DNA reads as TGTGCCAGCAGGTCGGGGGAGACCCAGTACTTC.

V gene TRBV6-6 combines with J gene TRBJ1-2; D might be TRBD1 (5 bases). The CDR3 is 13 amino acids. The V end was cut by 1 base, the J end by 6 bases, with 9 bases between. Germline CDR1 MNHNY, CDR2 SVGAGI (reference sequence). The CDR3 region is CASSYLQVDGYTF. For the CDR3, the DNA is TGTGCCAGCAGTTACTTACAGGTGGATGGCTACACCTTC.